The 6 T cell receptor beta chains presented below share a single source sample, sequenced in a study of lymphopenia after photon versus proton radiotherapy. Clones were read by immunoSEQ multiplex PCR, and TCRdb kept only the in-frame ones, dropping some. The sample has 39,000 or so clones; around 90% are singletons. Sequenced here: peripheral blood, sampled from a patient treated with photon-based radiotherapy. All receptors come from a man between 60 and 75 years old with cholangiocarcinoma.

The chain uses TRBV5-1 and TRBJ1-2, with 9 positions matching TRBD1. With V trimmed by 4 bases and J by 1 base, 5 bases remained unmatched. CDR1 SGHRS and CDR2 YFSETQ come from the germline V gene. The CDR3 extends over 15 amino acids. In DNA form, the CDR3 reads TGCGCCAGCAGCATTGGGGACAGGGATAACTATGGCTACACCTTC. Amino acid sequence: CASSIGDRDNYGYTF.

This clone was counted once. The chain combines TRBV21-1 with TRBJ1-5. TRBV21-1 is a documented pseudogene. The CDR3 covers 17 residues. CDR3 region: CASSPRGRQDSNQPQHF. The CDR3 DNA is TGTGCCAGCAGCCCCCGGGGGAGGCAGGATAGCAATCAGCCCCAGCATTTT.

Written as DNA, the CDR3 is TGTGCCAGCAGCCTCGACCAAACAACCGGTGAGCAGTTCTTC. This encodes CASSLDQTTGEQFF. The rearrangement links TRBV6-4 to TRBJ2-1; D uncertain. This CDR3 is 14 amino acids long. In germline, CDR1 is MRHNA, CDR2 SNTAGT. The V and J ends lost 6 bases and 9 bases respectively, with 18 bases between them.

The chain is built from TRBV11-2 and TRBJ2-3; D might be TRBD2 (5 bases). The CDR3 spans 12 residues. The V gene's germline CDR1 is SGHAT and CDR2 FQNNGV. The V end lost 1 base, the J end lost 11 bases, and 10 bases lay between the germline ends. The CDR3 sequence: CASSLADRGQYF. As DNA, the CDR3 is TGTGCCAGCAGCTTAGCGGACCGGGGGCAGTATTTT.

The CDR3 region is CASSPPGYYNEQFF. In nucleotides, the CDR3 is TGTGCCAGTAGTCCCCCCGGCTACTACAATGAGCAGTTCTTC. V is TRBV19 and J is TRBJ2-1, with D hard to call. CDR1 LNHDA and CDR2 SQIVND come from the germline V gene (reference sequence). V was pared by 5 bases and J by 3 bases, with 11 bases between. CDR3 length: 14 residues.

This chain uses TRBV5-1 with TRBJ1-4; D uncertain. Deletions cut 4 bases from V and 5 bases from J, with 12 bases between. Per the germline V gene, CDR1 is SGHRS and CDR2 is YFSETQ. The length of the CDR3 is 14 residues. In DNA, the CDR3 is TGCGCCAGCAGCCCAACGACGGGGAATGAAAAACTGTTTTTT. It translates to CASSPTTGNEKLFF.